One T cell receptor beta chain is described in this entry. The antigen remains undetermined. The junction departs from the called germline gene at one end, perhaps through a read error. The CDR3 spans 11 residues. Germline loops: CDR1 SGHTS, CDR2 YDEGEE. It was with 60 Vbeta and 13 Jbeta primers that the PCR ran. The data were produced by immunoSEQ multiplex PCR, yet TCRdb's version contains in-frame clones alone and is incomplete. The sample shows approximately 170,000 clones, roughly 80% of them seen only once. The data stem from a study of cytomegalovirus exposure and HLA in healthy donors. Turning to the study itself: Most donors, 70% to 85% of around 400 genotyped, fell in the Caucasian-associated ancestry cluster.

There were likely unrecorded immune exposures, though donors were nominally healthy when sampled. General study points: The analysis excluded some indistinguishable V segments, including TRBV6-2 and TRBV6-3.

The clonotype comes from a male donor in good health and CMV-seronegative. The chain employs TRBV5-8 and TRBJ2-7; D is uncertain. Sequenced sample: PBMCs. The CDR3 DNA reads as TGTGCCGGCAGGAAGCCCTACGAGCAGTACTTC. Translating it yields CAGRKPYEQYF.